Listed below are T cell receptor beta chains from one sample, sequenced in a study of OX40 agonist ivuxolimab in advanced cancers. Repertoires were generated with immunoSEQ multiplex PCR, while TCRdb's copy carries only in-frame clones and drops some. The profile shows around 69,000 clones, almost 90% of them singletons. The sequencing used CD4+ or CD8+ T cells sorted from blood, collected in a trial of the OX40 agonist ivuxolimab. The receptors were sampled from an adult with an advanced solid tumor such as melanoma, head and neck, liver or kidney cancer. CDR3s include the opening cysteine and the closing phenylalanine or tryptophan. Fields, in order: J gene, D gene, clone size, V gene, CDR3 protein, CDR3 DNA. A D gene is named only where the DNA matches it firmly. Size tells how often a clone was seen (once, few, many) or the class of an expanded clone, and some rows leave it out.

J gene: TRBJ2-3
D gene: TRBD2
clone size: .
V gene: TRBV10-3
CDR3 protein: CAISESPAGEADTQYF
CDR3 DNA: TGTGCCATCAGTGAGTCCCCAGCGGGAGAAGCAGATACGCAGTATTTT

J gene: TRBJ2-3
D gene: .
clone size: .
V gene: TRBV2
CDR3 protein: CASSPRAAGGDTQYF
CDR3 DNA: TGTGCCAGCAGTCCGCGGGCCGCGGGTGGAGATACGCAGTATTTT

J gene: TRBJ1-1
D gene: TRBD1
clone size: .
V gene: TRBV14
CDR3 protein: CASSHRQGWAFF
CDR3 DNA: TGTGCCAGCAGCCACCGACAGGGGTGGGCTTTCTTT

J gene: TRBJ2-2
D gene: .
clone size: .
V gene: TRBV19
CDR3 protein: CASSLNWGSWTGELFF
CDR3 DNA: TGTGCCAGTAGCCTTAACTGGGGTTCATGGACCGGGGAGCTGTTTTTT

J gene: TRBJ2-7
D gene: .
clone size: .
V gene: TRBV11-2
CDR3 protein: CASSPPGPPGHYEQYF
CDR3 DNA: TGTGCCAGCAGCCCACCGGGCCCCCCGGGACATTACGAGCAGTACTTC

J gene: TRBJ1-4
D gene: .
clone size: .
V gene: TRBV6-1
CDR3 protein: CASSGDTTNEKLFF
CDR3 DNA: TGTGCCAGCAGTGGAGACACAACTAATGAAAAACTGTTTTTT

J gene: TRBJ2-1
D gene: TRBD2
clone size: .
V gene: TRBV5-4
CDR3 protein: CASSRTSFDYNEQFF
CDR3 DNA: TGTGCCAGCAGCAGGACTAGCTTCGACTACAATGAGCAGTTCTTC

J gene: TRBJ1-3
D gene: TRBD1
clone size: .
V gene: TRBV11-2
CDR3 protein: CASSLGTGISGNTIYF
CDR3 DNA: TGTGCCAGCAGCTTAGGGACAGGAATATCTGGAAACACCATATATTTT

J gene: TRBJ1-6
D gene: .
clone size: .
V gene: TRBV6-5
CDR3 protein: CASSYLDSARSPLHF
CDR3 DNA: TGTGCCAGCAGTTACTTGGACAGTGCGCGTTCACCCCTCCACTTT

J gene: TRBJ1-1
D gene: .
clone size: .
V gene: TRBV18
CDR3 protein: CASSPIQGPLNTEAFF
CDR3 DNA: TGTGCCAGCTCACCAATACAGGGCCCCCTGAACACTGAAGCTTTCTTT

J gene: TRBJ1-1
D gene: TRBD1
clone size: .
V gene: TRBV6-5
CDR3 protein: CASSYSRTGGLTEAFF
CDR3 DNA: TGTGCCAGCAGTTACTCCCGGACAGGGGGCTTGACTGAAGCTTTCTTT

J gene: TRBJ2-2
D gene: .
clone size: .
V gene: TRBV5-4
CDR3 protein: CASSFGGALPSTGELFF
CDR3 DNA: TGTGCCAGCAGCTTCGGAGGGGCCCTGCCCAGCACCGGGGAGCTGTTTTTT

J gene: TRBJ2-7
D gene: .
clone size: .
V gene: TRBV19
CDR3 protein: CASSGRGNYEQYF
CDR3 DNA: TGTGCCAGTAGTGGGAGGGGGAACTACGAGCAGTACTTC

J gene: TRBJ2-2
D gene: .
clone size: .
V gene: TRBV11-2
CDR3 protein: CASSTLTGATGELFF
CDR3 DNA: TGTGCCAGCAGCACCCTCACAGGAGCCACCGGGGAGCTGTTTTTT

J gene: TRBJ1-1
D gene: TRBD1
clone size: .
V gene: TRBV14
CDR3 protein: CASSQEGIPGQAAFF
CDR3 DNA: TGTGCCAGCAGCCAAGAAGGGATCCCGGGACAGGCAGCTTTCTTT

J gene: TRBJ2-7
D gene: TRBD2
clone size: .
V gene: TRBV2
CDR3 protein: CASSSTSGRSYEQYF
CDR3 DNA: TGTGCCAGCAGTTCGACTAGCGGGAGGAGCTACGAGCAGTACTTC

J gene: TRBJ2-1
D gene: TRBD2
clone size: .
V gene: TRBV30
CDR3 protein: CAWSARTSGRVAYNEQFF
CDR3 DNA: TGTGCCTGGAGTGCAAGGACTAGCGGGAGGGTAGCCTACAATGAGCAGTTCTTC

J gene: TRBJ2-1
D gene: TRBD1
clone size: .
V gene: TRBV30
CDR3 protein: CAWGPKGQADNEQFF
CDR3 DNA: TGTGCCTGGGGGCCAAAGGGACAGGCTGACAATGAGCAGTTCTTC

J gene: TRBJ2-1
D gene: TRBD2
clone size: .
V gene: TRBV5-5
CDR3 protein: CASSQLASSYNEQFF
CDR3 DNA: TGTGCCAGCAGCCAACTAGCGAGCTCCTACAATGAGCAGTTCTTC

J gene: TRBJ2-4
D gene: .
clone size: .
V gene: TRBV2
CDR3 protein: CASSVRTALAKNIQYF
CDR3 DNA: TGTGCCAGCAGTGTACGGACCGCACTAGCCAAAAACATTCAGTACTTC

J gene: TRBJ2-3
D gene: TRBD2
clone size: .
V gene: TRBV30
CDR3 protein: CAWSGSGEADTQYF
CDR3 DNA: TGTGCCTGGAGTGGGAGCGGGGAAGCAGATACGCAGTATTTT

J gene: TRBJ1-1
D gene: TRBD1
clone size: .
V gene: TRBV19
CDR3 protein: CASSRTGYGNTEAFF
CDR3 DNA: TGTGCCAGTAGTAGGACAGGGTATGGGAACACTGAAGCTTTCTTT

J gene: TRBJ2-5
D gene: .
clone size: .
V gene: TRBV10-2
CDR3 protein: CASKVGTVDQETQYF
CDR3 DNA: TGCGCCAGCAAAGTCGGAACAGTAGACCAAGAGACCCAGTACTTC

J gene: TRBJ2-1
D gene: .
clone size: .
V gene: TRBV29-1
CDR3 protein: CSVTGRGDNEQFF
CDR3 DNA: TGCAGCGTGACGGGACGAGGGGACAATGAGCAGTTCTTC

J gene: TRBJ1-1
D gene: .
clone size: .
V gene: TRBV21-1
CDR3 protein: CASTGEGRNTEAFF
CDR3 DNA: TGTGCCAGCACCGGGGAGGGGAGAAACACTGAAGCTTTCTTT

J gene: TRBJ1-1
D gene: .
clone size: .
V gene: TRBV6-1
CDR3 protein: CASSGTGLGAFF
CDR3 DNA: TGTGCCAGCAGTGGAACAGGCCTGGGAGCTTTCTTT

J gene: TRBJ2-1
D gene: TRBD1
clone size: .
V gene: TRBV2
CDR3 protein: CASTEDRGPYNEQFF
CDR3 DNA: TGTGCCAGCACCGAGGACAGGGGACCCTACAATGAGCAGTTCTTC

J gene: TRBJ2-7
D gene: .
clone size: .
V gene: TRBV27
CDR3 protein: CASSRRSSYEQYF
CDR3 DNA: TGTGCCAGCAGTCGTAGGAGCTCCTACGAGCAGTACTTC

J gene: TRBJ1-5
D gene: .
clone size: .
V gene: TRBV2
CDR3 protein: CASSGRANQPQHF
CDR3 DNA: TGTGCCAGCAGCGGCCGGGCAAATCAGCCCCAGCATTTT

J gene: TRBJ2-3
D gene: TRBD2
clone size: .
V gene: TRBV27
CDR3 protein: CASRVLAGGRGYSTDTQYF
CDR3 DNA: TGTGCCAGCAGGGTACTAGCGGGGGGCAGGGGATACAGCACAGATACGCAGTATTTT

J gene: TRBJ1-1
D gene: .
clone size: .
V gene: TRBV7-9
CDR3 protein: CASSLAEVNTEAFF
CDR3 DNA: TGTGCCAGCAGCTTAGCGGAGGTGAACACTGAAGCTTTCTTT

J gene: TRBJ1-4
D gene: TRBD1
clone size: once
V gene: TRBV2
CDR3 protein: CASRPGQGSTNEKLFF
CDR3 DNA: TGTGCCAGCAGACCCGGACAGGGATCAACTAATGAAAAACTGTTTTTT

J gene: TRBJ2-2
D gene: .
clone size: .
V gene: TRBV5-1
CDR3 protein: CASSLEGGRTGELFF
CDR3 DNA: TGCGCCAGCAGCTTGGAGGGGGGGCGTACCGGGGAGCTGTTTTTT

J gene: TRBJ2-7
D gene: TRBD2
clone size: .
V gene: TRBV28
CDR3 protein: CASSPVPSGAYEQYF
CDR3 DNA: TGTGCCAGCAGCCCTGTGCCTAGCGGGGCCTACGAGCAGTACTTC

J gene: TRBJ1-1
D gene: .
clone size: .
V gene: TRBV18
CDR3 protein: CASSPGNQHNTEAFF
CDR3 DNA: TGTGCCAGCTCACCGGGTAACCAGCACAACACTGAAGCTTTCTTT

J gene: TRBJ1-3
D gene: .
clone size: .
V gene: TRBV7-9
CDR3 protein: CASSLEGGNTIYF
CDR3 DNA: TGTGCCAGCAGCTTAGAAGGGGGAAACACCATATATTTT

J gene: TRBJ2-7
D gene: .
clone size: few
V gene: TRBV4-1
CDR3 protein: CATRDRTYEQYF
CDR3 DNA: TGCGCCACCCGGGACCGCACCTACGAGCAGTACTTC

J gene: TRBJ1-1
D gene: .
clone size: .
V gene: TRBV28
CDR3 protein: CASSLVQGLLTEAFF
CDR3 DNA: TGTGCCAGCAGTTTAGTCCAGGGCCTCTTAACTGAAGCTTTCTTT

J gene: TRBJ1-2
D gene: .
clone size: .
V gene: TRBV28
CDR3 protein: CASRAGLYGYTF
CDR3 DNA: TGTGCCAGCCGAGCAGGTCTTTATGGCTACACCTTC

J gene: TRBJ1-6
D gene: .
clone size: .
V gene: TRBV2
CDR3 protein: CASSEGLGVSPLHF
CDR3 DNA: TGTGCCAGCAGTGAAGGACTGGGGGTTTCACCCCTCCACTTT

J gene: TRBJ1-5
D gene: .
clone size: .
V gene: TRBV5-6
CDR3 protein: CASSLKGGYSNQPQHF
CDR3 DNA: TGTGCCAGCAGCTTGAAAGGGGGATATAGCAATCAGCCCCAGCATTTT

J gene: TRBJ2-3
D gene: TRBD2
clone size: .
V gene: TRBV28
CDR3 protein: CASSGYGTSGGQTQPPDTQYF
CDR3 DNA: TGTGCCAGCAGTGGATACGGGACTAGCGGGGGGCAAACCCAACCCCCGGATACGCAGTATTTT

J gene: TRBJ1-4
D gene: .
clone size: .
V gene: TRBV7-9
CDR3 protein: CASSPAVQPTNEKLFF
CDR3 DNA: TGTGCCAGCAGCCCCGCGGTGCAGCCAACTAATGAAAAACTGTTTTTT

J gene: TRBJ2-2
D gene: TRBD2
clone size: .
V gene: TRBV7-2
CDR3 protein: CASSPGLAGGPIGGELFF
CDR3 DNA: TGTGCCAGCAGCCCCGGACTAGCGGGAGGGCCTATTGGTGGGGAGCTGTTTTTT

J gene: TRBJ2-7
D gene: TRBD1
clone size: .
V gene: TRBV2
CDR3 protein: CASSHRDREAEQYF
CDR3 DNA: TGTGCCAGCAGTCACCGGGACAGGGAGGCCGAGCAGTACTTC

J gene: TRBJ1-5
D gene: .
clone size: .
V gene: TRBV2
CDR3 protein: CASSAEGQPQHF
CDR3 DNA: TGTGCCAGCAGCGCCGAGGGACAGCCCCAGCATTTT

J gene: TRBJ2-2
D gene: .
clone size: .
V gene: TRBV18
CDR3 protein: CASSPPRTRTSGELFF
CDR3 DNA: TGTGCCAGCTCACCACCTCGGACTCGGACATCCGGGGAGCTGTTTTTT

J gene: TRBJ1-5
D gene: .
clone size: few
V gene: TRBV6-1
CDR3 protein: CASSEGNQPQHF
CDR3 DNA: TGTGCCAGCAGTGAAGGGAATCAGCCCCAGCATTTT

J gene: TRBJ2-2
D gene: .
clone size: .
V gene: TRBV19
CDR3 protein: CASKERPNTGELFF
CDR3 DNA: TGTGCCAGTAAAGAACGCCCTAACACCGGGGAGCTGTTTTTT

J gene: TRBJ2-2
D gene: .
clone size: .
V gene: TRBV4-1
CDR3 protein: CASSQTLLLITGELFF
CDR3 DNA: TGCGCCAGCAGCCAGACCCTCCTCCTCATCACCGGGGAGCTGTTTTTT